This T cell receptor (beta chain) emerged from a study of blood T cell repertoires in COVID-19. Only in-frame clones appear in the TCRdb table, and some are missing; sequencing was by immunoSEQ multiplex PCR. The sample has under 80,000 clones; approximately 92% are singletons. Trimming stripped 7 bases from V and 4 bases from J, with 16 bases between. Germline V CDR1 and CDR2: SQVTM, ANQGSEA. The CDR3 is 13 amino acids. Sample: peripheral blood. This receptor was obtained from a human donor in a cohort sampled during active COVID-19. J is TRBJ1-1 and V is TRBV29-1; tentatively, D is TRBD1 (5 bases). CDR3 loop: CSARPIGVTEAFF. The CDR3 coding sequence is TGCAGCGCCCGACCTATAGGGGTCACTGAAGCTTTCTTT.